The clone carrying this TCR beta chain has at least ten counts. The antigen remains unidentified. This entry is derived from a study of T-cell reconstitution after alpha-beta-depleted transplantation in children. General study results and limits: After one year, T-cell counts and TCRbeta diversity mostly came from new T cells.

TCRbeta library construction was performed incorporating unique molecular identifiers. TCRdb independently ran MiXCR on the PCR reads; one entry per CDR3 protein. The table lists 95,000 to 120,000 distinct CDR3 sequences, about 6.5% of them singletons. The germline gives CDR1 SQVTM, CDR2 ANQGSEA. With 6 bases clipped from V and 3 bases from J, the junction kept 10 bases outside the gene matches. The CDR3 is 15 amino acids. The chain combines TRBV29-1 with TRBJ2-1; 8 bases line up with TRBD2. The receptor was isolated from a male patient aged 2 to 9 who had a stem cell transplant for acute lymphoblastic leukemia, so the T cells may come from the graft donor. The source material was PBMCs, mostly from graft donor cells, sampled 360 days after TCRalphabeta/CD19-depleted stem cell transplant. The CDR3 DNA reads TGCAGCGTGAGGGAGCGGGAGAATAACTACAATGAGCAGTTCTTC. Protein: CSVRERENNYNEQFF.